These T cell receptor beta chains were read from a single sample in a study of T cell repertoires in cytomegalovirus infection. Their cognate antigens are unknown. TCRdb fed the reads into MiXCR, producing one record per CDR3 protein. The table has 35,000 to 55,000 distinct CDR3 sequences, roughly 19% seen once. Source: CD8+ T cells from cultured PBMCs, taken from culture after CMV antigen stimulation. The receptor source for this set is a human donor in good health (CMV status not recorded). Some clones in this sample may be carry-over from other donors' samples. The CDR3 runs from the conserved cysteine through the conserved F or W. Fields, in order: V gene, J gene, clone size, CDR3 protein. Clone sizes are given selectively: once, few, many, or a class where the clone is expanded.

V: TRBV20-1; J: TRBJ2-7; size: -; CDR3: CSAREPGGVYYEQYF
V: TRBV12-3/TRBV12-4; J: TRBJ1-1; size: many; CDR3: CASSPTGQLNTEAFF
V: TRBV4-2; J: TRBJ2-3; size: few; CDR3: CASSQEGAGGYTQYF
V: TRBV28; J: TRBJ1-6; size: few; CDR3: CASIPGQGYSPLHF
V: TRBV5-1; J: TRBJ2-2; size: few; CDR3: CASSLGRGGVGGELFF
V: TRBV11-1; J: TRBJ2-1; size: -; CDR3: CASNPEGGAPYEQFF
V: TRBV18; J: TRBJ1-4; size: -; CDR3: CASSPPWGANEKLFF
V: TRBV4-1; J: TRBJ2-2; size: few; CDR3: CASSQDRPALAVGELFF
V: TRBV4-3; J: TRBJ1-2; size: few; CDR3: CASSHAPTGNYGYTF
V: TRBV28; J: TRBJ2-7; size: many; CDR3: CASLSGQGFTNEQYF
V: TRBV6-6; J: TRBJ2-7; size: -; CDR3: CDSSGDYRVSYEQYF
V: TRBV4-3; J: TRBJ1-4; size: -; CDR3: CASSTSRDSEKLFF
V: TRBV15; J: TRBJ1-3; size: many; CDR3: CATSREMMTSGNTIYF
V: TRBV7-2; J: TRBJ2-7; size: many; CDR3: CASSLEGVGSSYEQYF
V: TRBV7-9; J: TRBJ2-2; size: few; CDR3: CASGVNTGELFF
V: TRBV6-2/TRBV6-3; J: TRBJ2-1; size: -; CDR3: CASSWGPFREQFF
V: TRBV6-1; J: TRBJ2-3; size: many; CDR3: CASRPRDRNTDTQYF
V: TRBV13; J: TRBJ2-2; size: many; CDR3: CASSRTSGVNTGELFF
V: TRBV15; J: TRBJ2-1; size: many; CDR3: CATSRGRRERGNEQFF
V: TRBV4-1; J: TRBJ1-3; size: many; CDR3: CASSQDGPIRSGNTIYF
V: TRBV7-9; J: TRBJ2-7; size: -; CDR3: CASSLQVSYEQYF
V: TRBV27; J: TRBJ2-7; size: few; CDR3: CASSLQGPPYEQYF
V: TRBV28; J: TRBJ2-7; size: few; CDR3: CASTRSGGTADEQYF
V: TRBV6-6; J: TRBJ2-5; size: many; CDR3: CAGSGGAGETQYF
V: TRBV19; J: TRBJ2-7; size: -; CDR3: CASSVAGSDEQYF
V: TRBV30; J: TRBJ2-6; size: -; CDR3: CAWSVPGYLVLTF
V: TRBV11-3; J: TRBJ2-2; size: once; CDR3: CASRLEQENTGELFF
V: TRBV20-1; J: TRBJ2-7; size: few; CDR3: CSARPATYEQYF
V: TRBV5-1; J: TRBJ1-1; size: medium-sized; CDR3: CASSLSNREWVF
V: TRBV2; J: TRBJ2-7; size: -; CDR3: CDSSGLAGPYEQYF
V: TRBV5-5; J: TRBJ2-1; size: few; CDR3: CASSLAGGSNEQFF
V: TRBV10-2; J: TRBJ2-7; size: -; CDR3: CASSESYYEQYF
V: TRBV13; J: TRBJ2-5; size: -; CDR3: CASSLTADQETQYF
V: TRBV28; J: TRBJ2-5; size: -; CDR3: CASSWGGETQYF
V: TRBV9; J: TRBJ2-3; size: many; CDR3: CASSAGGGPDTQYF
V: TRBV6-1; J: TRBJ2-7; size: few; CDR3: CASSDLGVYEQYF
V: TRBV10-3; J: TRBJ2-5; size: medium-sized; CDR3: CAIRREVPQETQYF
V: TRBV19; J: TRBJ1-4; size: -; CDR3: CASSMGRKLFF
V: TRBV12-3/TRBV12-4; J: TRBJ2-1; size: -; CDR3: CASSLRVEQFF
V: TRBV5-6; J: TRBJ1-4; size: few; CDR3: CASSLSVFATNEKLFF
V: TRBV18; J: TRBJ2-7; size: few; CDR3: CASSPSSADYEQYF
V: TRBV6-2/TRBV6-3; J: TRBJ2-7; size: many; CDR3: CASSYSGGGTYEQYF
V: TRBV4-1; J: TRBJ2-4; size: -; CDR3: CASSQERTRNRLAKNFQYF
V: TRBV27; J: TRBJ1-5; size: few; CDR3: CASSTLNQPQHF
V: TRBV27; J: TRBJ2-5; size: many; CDR3: CASSKLSGGPQETQYF
V: TRBV20-1; J: TRBJ2-7; size: few; CDR3: CSARDLGGQESYEQYF
V: TRBV6-2/TRBV6-3; J: TRBJ1-6; size: many; CDR3: CASSASDGEISPLHF
V: TRBV7-7; J: TRBJ2-2; size: -; CDR3: CASSLEGQGSRTGELFF
V: TRBV6-2/TRBV6-3; J: TRBJ2-7; size: few; CDR3: CASSYDGGVSSGSSFYEQYF
V: TRBV9; J: TRBJ2-5; size: few; CDR3: CASSRRGNNQETQYF
V: TRBV4-3; J: TRBJ1-2; size: -; CDR3: CASSHAGQDSTLNYGYTF
V: TRBV29-1; J: TRBJ2-7; size: -; CDR3: CSVEDAGTRGFYEQYF
V: TRBV27; J: TRBJ1-5; size: many; CDR3: CASSFGADGNQPQHF
V: TRBV7-3; J: TRBJ2-1; size: -; CDR3: CASSFGTGVNEQFF
V: TRBV7-8; J: TRBJ2-3; size: many; CDR3: CASSWTPGSLSSTDTQYF
V: TRBV5-4; J: TRBJ1-1; size: -; CDR3: CASSSNRGSMNTEAFF
V: TRBV6-6; J: TRBJ1-2; size: many; CDR3: CASSQGSGYTF
V: TRBV27; J: TRBJ2-5; size: -; CDR3: CASSSARTQETQYF
V: TRBV19; J: TRBJ2-2; size: few; CDR3: CASSTPLGGLPNTGELFF